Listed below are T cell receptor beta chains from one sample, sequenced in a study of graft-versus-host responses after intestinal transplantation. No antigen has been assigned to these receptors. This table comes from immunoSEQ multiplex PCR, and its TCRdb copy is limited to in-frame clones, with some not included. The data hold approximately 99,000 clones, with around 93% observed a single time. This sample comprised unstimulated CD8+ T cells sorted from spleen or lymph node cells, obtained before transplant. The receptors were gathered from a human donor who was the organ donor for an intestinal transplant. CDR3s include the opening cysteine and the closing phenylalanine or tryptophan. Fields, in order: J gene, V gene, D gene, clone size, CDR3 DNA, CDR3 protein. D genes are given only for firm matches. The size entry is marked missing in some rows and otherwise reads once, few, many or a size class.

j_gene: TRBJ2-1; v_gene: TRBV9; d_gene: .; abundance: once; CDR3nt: TGTGCCAGCAGCGTAGGGCCAAACAATGAGCAGTTCTTC; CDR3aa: CASSVGPNNEQFF
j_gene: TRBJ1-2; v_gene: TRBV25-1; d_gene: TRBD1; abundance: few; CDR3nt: TGTGCCAGCAGTGAGACAGGGGGCGAAGGCTACACCTTC; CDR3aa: CASSETGGEGYTF
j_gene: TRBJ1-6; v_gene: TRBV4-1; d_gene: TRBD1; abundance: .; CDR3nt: TGCGCCAGCAGCCCGGGACAGGGTGGCTCACCCCTCCACTTT; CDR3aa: CASSPGQGGSPLHF
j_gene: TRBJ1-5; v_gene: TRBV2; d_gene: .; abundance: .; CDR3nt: TGTGCCAGCAGTGATACTGTCGGGTCCCAGCATTTT; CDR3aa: CASSDTVGSQHF
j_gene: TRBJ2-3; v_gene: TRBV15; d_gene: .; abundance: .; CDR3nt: TGTGCCACCAGCAGTCCCGACAGTCCCAGCACAGATACGCAGTATTTT; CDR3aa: CATSSPDSPSTDTQYF
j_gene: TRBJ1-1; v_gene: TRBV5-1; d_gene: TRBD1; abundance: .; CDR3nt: TGCGCCAGCAGCGGCGCGGGACAGGGAGGTTTTCTCGCTGAAGCTTTCTTT; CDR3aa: CASSGAGQGGFLAEAFF
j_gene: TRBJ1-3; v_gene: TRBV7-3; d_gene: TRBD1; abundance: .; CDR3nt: TGTGCCAGCAGCCCCGAGAGCGGACAGGGCTCTGGAAACACCATATATTTT; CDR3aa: CASSPESGQGSGNTIYF
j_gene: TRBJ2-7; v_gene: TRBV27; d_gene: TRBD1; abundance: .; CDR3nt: TGTGCCAGCAGTTTAGACAGGGCGAACTACGAGCAGTACTTC; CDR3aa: CASSLDRANYEQYF
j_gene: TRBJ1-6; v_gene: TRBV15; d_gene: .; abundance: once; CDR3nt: TGTGCCACCATGGCTAGCTCCTATAATTCACCCCTCCACTTT; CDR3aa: CATMASSYNSPLHF
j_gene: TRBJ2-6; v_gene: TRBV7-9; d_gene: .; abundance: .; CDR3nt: TGTGCCAGCAGCTTCCAGGCCAGCTCTGGGGCCAACGTCCTGACTTTC; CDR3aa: CASSFQASSGANVLTF